The 14 T cell receptor beta chains below all came from one sample that was sequenced in a study of T cell repertoires in cytomegalovirus infection. Using its own MiXCR run on the reads, TCRdb lists one record per CDR3 protein. This table holds about 740,000 distinct CDR3 sequences, 35% to 45% found once. Material for sequencing was PBMCs. All receptors derive from a human donor in good health (CMV status not recorded). Some clones in this sample may be carry-over from other donors' samples.

The chain recombines TRBV28 with TRBJ1-1; 8 bases line up with TRBD1. Germline values: CDR1 MDHEN, CDR2 SYDVKM. This CDR3 has 15 amino acids. V lost 4 bases to trimming and J lost 4 bases; unmatched junction nucleotides: 8. The chain's CDR3 is CASSSWTGSGTEAFF. CDR3 coding DNA: TGTGCCAGCAGTTCCTGGACAGGGTCTGGCACTGAAGCTTTCTTT.

The J gene is TRBJ1-3, the V gene TRBV6-6; 10 nucleotides match TRBD1. CDR1 is MNHNY, CDR2 SVGAGI, per germline (reference sequence). V shed 10 bases, J shed 5 bases, and the junction held 17 bases outside the gene matches. This CDR3 contains 17 residues. DNA of the CDR3: TGTGCCATCAAGTTACAGCCGGGACAGGGGAATCGAAACACCATATATTTT. Protein: CAIKLQPGQGNRNTIYF.

CDR3 bases: TGTGCCAGCAGCCCAACCGGGACAGCGGTCGGCTACACCTTC. Amino acid sequence: CASSPTGTAVGYTF. This chain connects TRBV7-3 to TRBJ1-2, with TRBD1 matching over 7 bases. The germline V gene has CDR1 SGHTA and CDR2 FQGTGA. The V segment lost 5 bases and the J segment 8 bases; nucleotides outside the gene matches: 11. The CDR3 covers 14 residues.

V gene TRBV7-2 combines with J gene TRBJ2-3; no clear D. V lost 0 bases and J lost 2, with 12 bases in between. This CDR3 spans 16 amino acids. Germline V gene data show CDR1 as SGHTA and CDR2 as FQGNSA. The chain's CDR3 is CASSLAGQLATDTQYF. The DNA for the CDR3 is TGTGCCAGCAGCTTAGCGGGTCAACTTGCCACAGATACGCAGTATTTT.

This clonotype occurred many times. This rearrangement joins TRBV7-2 to TRBJ2-1; D call uncertain. CDR3 length: 16 residues. V was clipped by 1 base and J by 5 bases, with 15 bases between them. Germline loops: CDR1 SGHTA, CDR2 FQGNSA. CDR3 nucleotide sequence: TGTGCCAGCAGCTTAGACCCCCACCGGGCTAACAATGAGCAGTTCTTC. It specifies CASSLDPHRANNEQFF.

V usage is TRBV7-4 and J usage is TRBJ1-2, with 12 positions matching TRBD1. Germline CDR1 reads SGHVT; CDR2 reads SQSDAQ. The CDR3 runs 16 residues. Trimming removed 1 base from V and 10 bases from J; junction bases left unmatched: 10. The CDR3 DNA reads TGTGCCAGCAGCTTAGACCCGGGACAGGGGGCACAGGTCTACACCTTC. Translated, it gives CASSLDPGQGAQVYTF.

In this sample, this clonotype turned up a few times. This chain joins TRBV10-3 and TRBJ2-3; D unclear. Germline loops: CDR1 ENHRY, CDR2 SYGVKD. The CDR3 sequence is 14 residues long. Trimming shortened V by 5 bases and J by 6 bases, and 15 bases separated the two germline ends. The CDR3 protein is CAISPQLGSDTQYF. For the CDR3, the DNA is TGTGCCATCAGTCCCCAGCTAGGGTCGGATACGCAGTATTTT.

This clonotype was recorded at least ten times. The chain carries TRBV7-8 and TRBJ1-1, with 7 bases that match TRBD1. Trimming removed 5 bases from V and 1 base from J; junction bases left unmatched: 4. The germline CDR1 and CDR2 sequences are SGHVS and FQNEAQ. The length of the CDR3 is 14 residues. CDR3: CASSNRQGNTEAFF. The CDR3 DNA is TGTGCCAGCAGCAACCGACAGGGGAACACTGAAGCTTTCTTT.

A few counts support this clonotype. V and J are TRBV7-9 and TRBJ2-1; unclear D gene. From germline, CDR1 is SEHNR and CDR2 FQNEAQ (reference sequence). The CDR3 extends over 19 amino acids. Trimming pared 2 bases from V and 0 bases from J, leaving 20 bases between. CDR3: CASSLYGFGSQSSYNEQFF. Written as DNA, the CDR3 is TGTGCCAGCAGCTTATATGGGTTCGGCTCCCAAAGCTCCTACAATGAGCAGTTCTTC.

The gene calls are TRBV3-1 and TRBJ2-1, with D unresolved. This CDR3 region has 13 residues. Looked up from germline, CDR1 is LGHDT and CDR2 is YNNKEL (reference sequence). Deletions cut 2 bases from V and 9 bases from J, with 11 bases between. CDR3 nucleotides: TGTGCCAGCAGCCAACGGACCGTGGTTGAGCAGTTCTTC. It translates to CASSQRTVVEQFF.

This clonotype was detected once. This chain connects TRBV27 to TRBJ2-5, with D tentatively TRBD2 (7 bases). The ends were cut back, 3 bases at V and 7 bases at J, with 15 bases in the middle. Germline V gene lookup returns CDR1 MNHEY and CDR2 SMNVEV (reference sequence). The CDR3 spans 14 residues. The DNA of the CDR3 is TGTGCCAGCAGTTTGAGGGAGGGGGTGGGGACCCAGTACTTC. It encodes CASSLREGVGTQYF.

The J gene is TRBJ1-5, the V gene TRBV6-1; D not resolved. V lost 7 bases and J lost 12, with 13 bases in between. Germline V gene sequence: CDR1 MNHNS, CDR2 SASEGT. This CDR3 comprises 11 residues. CDR3 sequence reads: CASTRGGLQHF. The CDR3 nucleotides are TGTGCCAGCACCCGAGGAGGGCTCCAGCATTTT.

V and J are TRBV7-4 and TRBJ1-4, with a tentative D call TRBD1 (5 bases). Trimming stripped 5 bases from V and 8 bases from J, with 15 bases between. CDR3 length: 14 amino acids. Germline lookup yields CDR1 SGHVT and CDR2 SQSDAQ. The CDR3 nucleotides are TGTGCCAGCAGCCCCGTTGGGGGAACCGAAAAACTGTTTTTT. Amino acids: CASSPVGGTEKLFF.

The chain carries TRBV20-1 and TRBJ1-1, with TRBD1 as a possible D gene (5 bases). The V gene's germline CDR1 is DFQATT and CDR2 SNEGSKA (reference sequence). CDR3 length: 16 amino acids. V was cut by 4 bases and J by 8 bases, with 26 bases left in between. The DNA for the CDR3 is TGCAGTGCTAAAACCCCGAGGGCAGGGAGGTACGGGGAAGCTTTCTTT. Translated, it gives CSAKTPRAGRYGEAFF.